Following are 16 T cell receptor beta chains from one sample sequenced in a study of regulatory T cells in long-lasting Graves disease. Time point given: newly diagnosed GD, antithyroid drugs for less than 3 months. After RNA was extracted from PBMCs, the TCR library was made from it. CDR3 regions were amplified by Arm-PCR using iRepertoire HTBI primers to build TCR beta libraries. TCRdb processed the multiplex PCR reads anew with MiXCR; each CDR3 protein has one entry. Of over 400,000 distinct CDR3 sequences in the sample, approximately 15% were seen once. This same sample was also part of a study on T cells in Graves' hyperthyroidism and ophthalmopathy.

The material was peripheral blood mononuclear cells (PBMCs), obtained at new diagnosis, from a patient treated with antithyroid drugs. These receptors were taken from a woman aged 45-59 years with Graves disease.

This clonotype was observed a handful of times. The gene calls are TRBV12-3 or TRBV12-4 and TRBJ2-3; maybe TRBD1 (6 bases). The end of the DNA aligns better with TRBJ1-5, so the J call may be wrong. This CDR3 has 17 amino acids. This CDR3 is CASSPTSGRGSTDTQHF. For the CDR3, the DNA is TGTGCCAGCAGCCCCACTAGCGGGAGGGGGAGCACAGATACGCAGCATTTT.

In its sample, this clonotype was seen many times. CDR3: CASRAREGSYEQYF. CDR3 sequence (DNA): TGTGCCAGCCGGGCGCGGGAGGGCTCCTACGAGCAGTACTTC. The genes are TRBV6-1 and TRBJ2-7; TRBD2 matches 9 bases. Germline V gene lookup returns CDR1 MNHNS and CDR2 SASEGT. The CDR3 length is 14 residues. The V gene end was trimmed by 8 bases and the J gene end by 0 bases; junction bases not matched to a gene: 5.

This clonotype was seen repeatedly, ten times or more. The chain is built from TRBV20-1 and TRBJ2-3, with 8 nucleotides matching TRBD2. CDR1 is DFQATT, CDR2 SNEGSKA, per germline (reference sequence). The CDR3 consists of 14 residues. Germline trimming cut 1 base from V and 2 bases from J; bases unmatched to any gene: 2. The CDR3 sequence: CSARAGGNTDTQYF. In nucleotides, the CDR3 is TGCAGTGCTAGAGCGGGAGGGAACACAGATACGCAGTATTTT.

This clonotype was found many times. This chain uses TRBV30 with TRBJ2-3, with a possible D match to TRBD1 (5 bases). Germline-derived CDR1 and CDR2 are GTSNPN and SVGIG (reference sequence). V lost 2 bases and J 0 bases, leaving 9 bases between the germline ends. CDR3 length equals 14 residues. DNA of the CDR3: TGTGCCTGGAGTACAGGATCTAGCACAGATACGCAGTATTTT. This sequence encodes CAWSTGSSTDTQYF.

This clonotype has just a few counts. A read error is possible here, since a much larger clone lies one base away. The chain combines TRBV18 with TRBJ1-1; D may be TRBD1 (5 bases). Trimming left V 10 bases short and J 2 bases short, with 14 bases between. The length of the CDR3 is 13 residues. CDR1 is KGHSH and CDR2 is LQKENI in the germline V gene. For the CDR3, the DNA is TGTGCCACCGGTCAGGGCCGAAACACTGAAGCTTTCTTT. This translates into CATGQGRNTEAFF. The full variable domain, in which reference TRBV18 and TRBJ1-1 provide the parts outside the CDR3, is NAGVMQNPRHLVRRRGQEARLRCSPMKGHSHVYWYRQLPEEGLKFMVYLQKENIIDESGMPKERFSAEFPKEGPSILRIQQVVRGDSAAYFCATGQGRNTEAFFGQGTRLTVV.

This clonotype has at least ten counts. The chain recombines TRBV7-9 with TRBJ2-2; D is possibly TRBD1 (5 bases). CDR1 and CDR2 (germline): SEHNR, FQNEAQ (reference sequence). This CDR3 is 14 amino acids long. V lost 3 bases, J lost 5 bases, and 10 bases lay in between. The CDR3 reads CASSFQGITGELFF. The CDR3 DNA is TGTGCCAGCAGCTTCCAGGGTATTACCGGGGAGCTGTTTTTT.

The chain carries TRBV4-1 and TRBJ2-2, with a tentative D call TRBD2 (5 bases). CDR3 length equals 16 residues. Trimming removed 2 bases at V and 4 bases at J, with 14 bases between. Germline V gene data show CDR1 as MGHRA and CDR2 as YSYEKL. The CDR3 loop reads CASSQYTSRGTGELFF. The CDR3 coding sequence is TGCGCCAGCAGCCAATACACCTCCCGGGGCACCGGGGAGCTGTTTTTT.

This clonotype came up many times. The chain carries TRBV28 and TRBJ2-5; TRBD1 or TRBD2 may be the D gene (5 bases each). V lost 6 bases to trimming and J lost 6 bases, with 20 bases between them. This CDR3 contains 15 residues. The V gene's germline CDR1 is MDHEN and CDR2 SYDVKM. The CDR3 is CASRSSEGSLKTQYF. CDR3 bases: TGTGCCAGCAGAAGCTCCGAGGGGAGCTTGAAGACCCAGTACTTC.

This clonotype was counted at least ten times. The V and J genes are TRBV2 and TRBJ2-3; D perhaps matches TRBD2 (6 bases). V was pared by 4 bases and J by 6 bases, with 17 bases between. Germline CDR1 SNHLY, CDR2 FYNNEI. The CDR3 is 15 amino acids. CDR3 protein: CASSAGVGVIDTQYF. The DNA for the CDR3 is TGTGCCAGCAGTGCGGGGGTGGGAGTGATCGATACGCAGTATTTT. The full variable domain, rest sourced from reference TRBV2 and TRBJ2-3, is EPEVTQTPSHQVTQMGQEVILRCVPISNHLYFYWYRQILGQKVEFLVSFYNNEISEKSEIFDDQFSVERPDGSNFTLKIRSTKLEDSAMYFCASSAGVGVIDTQYFGPGTRLTVL.

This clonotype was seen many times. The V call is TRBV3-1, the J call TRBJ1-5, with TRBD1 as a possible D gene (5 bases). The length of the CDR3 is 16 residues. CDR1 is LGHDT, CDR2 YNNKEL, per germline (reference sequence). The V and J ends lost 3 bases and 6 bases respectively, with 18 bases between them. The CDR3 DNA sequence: TGTGCCAGCAGCCACAACGGTATAGGGGTGGGTCAGCCCCAGCATTTT. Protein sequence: CASSHNGIGVGQPQHF.

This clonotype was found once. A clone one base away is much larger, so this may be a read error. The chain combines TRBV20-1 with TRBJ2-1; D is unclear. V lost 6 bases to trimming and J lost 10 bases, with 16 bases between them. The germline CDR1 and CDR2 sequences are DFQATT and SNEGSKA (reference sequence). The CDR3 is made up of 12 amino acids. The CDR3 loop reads CSAPSGGYEQFF. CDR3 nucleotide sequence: TGCAGTGCCCCGAGTGGTGGCTACGAGCAGTTCTTC.

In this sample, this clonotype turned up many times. This CDR3 reads CASSDPGTSGILTYEQYF. The CDR3 nucleotides read TGCGCCAGCAGCGACCCCGGGACTAGCGGGATTCTCACCTACGAGCAGTACTTC. This chain links TRBV5-1 with TRBJ2-7, with TRBD2 matching over 13 bases. Germline CDR1 and CDR2: SGHRS and YFSETQ. CDR3 length: 18 amino acids. With 4 bases clipped from V and 2 bases from J, the junction kept 12 bases outside the gene matches. The full variable domain, completed using reference TRBV5-1 and TRBJ2-7, is KAGVTQTPRYLIKTRGQQVTLSCSPISGHRSVSWYQQTPGQGLQFLFEYFSETQRNKGNFPGRFSGRQFSNSRSEMNVSTLELGDSALYLCASSDPGTSGILTYEQYFGPGTRLTVT.

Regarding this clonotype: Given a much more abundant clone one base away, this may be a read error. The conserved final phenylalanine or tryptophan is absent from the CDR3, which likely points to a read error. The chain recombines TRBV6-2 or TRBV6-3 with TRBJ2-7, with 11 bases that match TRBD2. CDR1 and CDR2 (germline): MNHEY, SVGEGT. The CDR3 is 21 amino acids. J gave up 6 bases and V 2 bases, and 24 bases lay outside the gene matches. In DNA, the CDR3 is TGTGCCAGCAGTTACCGATCGACAGGGATCTCTCATAGCGGGAGGGCCGGCGAGCAGTACTTG. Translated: CASSYRSTGISHSGRAGEQYL.

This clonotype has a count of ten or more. The CDR3 protein is CASTHGPGGGNTEAFF. Written as DNA, the CDR3 is TGTGCCAGCACCCACGGCCCGGGTGGTGGGAACACTGAAGCTTTCTTT. The rearrangement links TRBV27 to TRBJ1-1, with D unresolved. This CDR3 region has 16 residues. Germline values: CDR1 MNHEY, CDR2 SMNVEV (reference sequence). Trimming pared 7 bases from V and 1 base from J, leaving 19 bases between.

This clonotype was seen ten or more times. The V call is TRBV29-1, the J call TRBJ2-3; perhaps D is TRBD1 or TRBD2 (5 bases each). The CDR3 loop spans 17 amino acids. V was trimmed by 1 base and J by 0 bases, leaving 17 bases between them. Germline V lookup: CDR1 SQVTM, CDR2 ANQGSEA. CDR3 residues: CSVEAQGTFASTDTQYF. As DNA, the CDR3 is TGCAGCGTTGAAGCCCAAGGGACGTTCGCTAGCACAGATACGCAGTATTTT.

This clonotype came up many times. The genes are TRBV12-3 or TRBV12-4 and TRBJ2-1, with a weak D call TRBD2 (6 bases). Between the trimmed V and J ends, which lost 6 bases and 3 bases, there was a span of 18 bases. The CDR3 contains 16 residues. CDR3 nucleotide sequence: TGTGCCAGCAGGGGGTGGGGGAGGACTTACTACAATGAGCAGTTCTTC. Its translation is CASRGWGRTYYNEQFF.